These 11 T cell receptor beta chains were all obtained from the same sample, sequenced in a study of blood T cell repertoires in COVID-19. Method: immunoSEQ multiplex PCR; TCRdb's copy keeps in-frame clones and lacks some. Among 200,000 to 250,000 clones, roughly 88% were seen once, and the ten largest hold roughly an eighth. Source material: peripheral blood. Source of these receptors: a man older than 75 with acute or convalescent COVID-19.

CDR3 region: CASSQEMGQLGEQYF. In DNA, the CDR3 is TGTGCCAGCAGCCAAGAAATGGGACAGCTGGGCGAGCAGTACTTC. The chain joins TRBV14 to TRBJ2-7, with 7 bases that match TRBD1. Looked up from germline, CDR1 is SGHDN and CDR2 is FVKESK. The CDR3 contains 15 residues. V shed 0 bases and J 6 bases; nucleotides not matched to a gene: 8.

This clone was seen more than once but under ten times. This chain's CDR3 is CASSPADSAMGKLFF. DNA of the CDR3: TGTGCCAGCAGCCCTGCGGACAGCGCGATGGGGAAACTGTTTTTT. J is TRBJ1-4 and V is TRBV7-9; D possibly corresponds to TRBD1 (6 bases). V was trimmed by 5 bases and J by 11 bases, leaving 21 bases between them. Germline assignment: CDR1 SEHNR and CDR2 FQNEAQ (reference sequence). This CDR3 spans 15 amino acids.

DNA of the CDR3: TGCGCCAGCAGCGGGCCTCAGAGCTCCTACGAGCAGTACTTC. This gives the protein CASSGPQSSYEQYF. This chain joins TRBV5-1 and TRBJ2-7; D gene ambiguous. The germline gives CDR1 SGHRS, CDR2 YFSETQ. This CDR3 is built from 14 residues. Trimming cost V 4 bases and J 0 bases, with 11 bases left between them.

The chain is built from TRBV28 and TRBJ2-2, with 7 bases aligning to TRBD1. Germline loops: CDR1 MDHEN, CDR2 SYDVKM. With V trimmed by 5 bases and J by 6 bases, 9 bases remained unmatched. The CDR3 is 15 residues long. Here the CDR3 reads CASSPKGGGAGELFF. The CDR3 region has the DNA TGTGCCAGCAGTCCAAAAGGGGGCGGCGCCGGGGAGCTGTTTTTT. The entire variable domain, with the rest obtained from reference TRBV28 and TRBJ2-2, is as follows: DVKVTQSSRYLVKRTGEKVFLECVQDMDHENMFWYRQDPGLGLRLIYFSYDVKMKEKGDIPEGYSVSREKKERFSLILESASTNQTSMYLCASSPKGGGAGELFFGEGSRLTVL.

This clone was counted between two and nine times. This chain joins TRBV5-1 and TRBJ1-4; D is perhaps TRBD1 (6 bases). The CDR3 sequence is 15 residues long. V lost 1 base, J lost 7 bases, and 14 bases lay in between. Germline lookup yields CDR1 SGHRS and CDR2 YFSETQ. Written as DNA, the CDR3 is TGCGCCAGCAGCTTGTCTTGGGGGGGCGGTGAAAAACTGTTTTTT. This translates into CASSLSWGGGEKLFF.

The chain has TRBV5-1 and TRBJ1-1; unclear D gene. Trimming took off 0 bases at V and 3 bases at J, with 9 bases between the two ends. From germline, CDR1 is SGHRS and CDR2 YFSETQ. CDR3 size: 14 residues. This CDR3 reads CASSLEGRDTEAFF. The CDR3 DNA sequence: TGCGCCAGCAGCTTGGAAGGGAGGGACACTGAAGCTTTCTTT.

The chain is built from TRBV12-3 or TRBV12-4 and TRBJ1-1; D is undetermined. Trimming stripped 7 bases from V and 0 bases from J, with 9 bases between. The CDR3 extends over 13 amino acids. CDR3 nucleotides: TGTGCCAGCATCCCAAATTTGAACACTGAAGCTTTCTTT. Translating it yields CASIPNLNTEAFF.

The chain is built from TRBV6-5 and TRBJ1-5, with TRBD1 as a possible D gene (6 bases). The CDR3 is 15 amino acids. CDR1 is MNHEY and CDR2 is SVGAGI in the germline V gene. The ends were cut back, 0 bases at V and 7 bases at J, with 13 bases in the middle. The CDR3 protein is CASSYSWGLRQPQHF. The CDR3 DNA reads TGTGCCAGCAGTTACTCGTGGGGGCTGAGGCAGCCCCAGCATTTT.

The J gene is TRBJ1-2, the V gene TRBV6-5; D is undetermined. The CDR3 length is 13 residues. Trimming removed 0 bases from V and 4 bases from J, with 6 bases in between. Germline values: CDR1 MNHEY, CDR2 SVGAGI. CDR3 sequence reads: CASSYSGVYGYTF. Here the CDR3 DNA reads TGTGCCAGCAGTTACTCCGGGGTCTATGGCTACACCTTC.

The chain joins TRBV6-2 or TRBV6-3 to TRBJ2-3; D possibly corresponds to TRBD2 (6 bases). The CDR3 spans 15 residues. The germline V gene encodes CDR1 MNHEY and CDR2 SVGEGT. The V gene lost 2 bases and the J gene lost 2 bases, with 11 bases spanning the gap. CDR3 coding DNA: TGTGCCAGCAGTTACGGCGGGATACTCACAGATACGCAGTATTTT. It encodes CASSYGGILTDTQYF.

Remarks on this clone: Relative to the germline gene, one junction end is altered; a read error may explain this. The rearrangement links TRBV6-4 to TRBJ2-5, with D tentatively TRBD1 (6 bases). CDR1 is MRHNA and CDR2 is SNTAGT in the germline V gene. There are 15 residues in the CDR3. The CDR3 loop is CASRDRIRGQETQYF. CDR3 nucleotide sequence: TGTGCCAGCCGTGACAGGATAAGGGGCCAAGAGACCCAGTACTTC.